This TCR beta chain was sequenced during a study of blood T cells in healthy people across ages. The study, taken as a whole, reports: TCR beta diversity per million T cells fell roughly linearly with age. The donors' CMV status was not determined, possibly confounding changes in expanded clonotypes.

Healthy Caucasians from Russia aged about 6 to 90 served as donors. The CDR3 contains 12 residues. V shed 3 bases and J shed 6 bases, with 9 bases lying between them. Germline V gene sequence: CDR1 LGHNA, CDR2 YSLEER. This clonotype was found many times. The antigen remains unidentified. With a J-beta primer mix and a sample-barcoded 5' primer, a second PCR ran about 7 to 12 cycles. Researchers report that each sample yielded at least 2.5 million CDR3-containing paired-end reads. TCRdb re-called the 5' RACE reads with MiXCR, one entry per CDR3 protein. The sample holds about 570,000 distinct CDR3 sequences; roughly 28% are singletons and the top ten take around 20%.

The receptor was isolated from a woman aged 70-85 years in good health. The chain carries TRBV4-3 and TRBJ2-7; TRBD1 might be the D (5 bases). Source material: blood. CDR3 in DNA: TGCGCCAGCAGCCATAAGGGGCGCGAGCAGTACTTC. Translating gives CASSHKGREQYF.